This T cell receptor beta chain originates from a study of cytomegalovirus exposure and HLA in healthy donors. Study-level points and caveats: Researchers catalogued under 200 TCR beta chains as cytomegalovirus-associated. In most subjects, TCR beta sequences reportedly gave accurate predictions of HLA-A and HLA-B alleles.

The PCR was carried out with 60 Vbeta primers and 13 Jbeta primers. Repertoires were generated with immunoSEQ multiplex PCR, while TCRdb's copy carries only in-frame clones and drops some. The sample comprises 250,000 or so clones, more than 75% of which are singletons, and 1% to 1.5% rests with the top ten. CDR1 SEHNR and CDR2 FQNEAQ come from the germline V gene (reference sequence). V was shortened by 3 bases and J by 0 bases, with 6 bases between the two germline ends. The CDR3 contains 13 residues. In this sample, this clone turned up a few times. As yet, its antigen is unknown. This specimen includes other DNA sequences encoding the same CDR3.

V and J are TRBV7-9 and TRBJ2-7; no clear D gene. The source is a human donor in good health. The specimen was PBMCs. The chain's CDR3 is CASSFYSSYEQYF. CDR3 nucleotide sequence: TGTGCCAGCAGCTTTTACAGCTCCTACGAGCAGTACTTC.